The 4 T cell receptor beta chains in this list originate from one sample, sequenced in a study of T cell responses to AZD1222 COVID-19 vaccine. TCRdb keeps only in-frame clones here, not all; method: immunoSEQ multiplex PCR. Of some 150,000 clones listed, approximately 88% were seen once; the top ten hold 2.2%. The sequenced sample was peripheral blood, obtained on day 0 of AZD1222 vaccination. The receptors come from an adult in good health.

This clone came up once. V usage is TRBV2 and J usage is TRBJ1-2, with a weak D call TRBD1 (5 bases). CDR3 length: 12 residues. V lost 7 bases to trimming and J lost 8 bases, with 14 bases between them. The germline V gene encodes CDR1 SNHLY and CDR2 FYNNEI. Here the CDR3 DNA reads TGTGCCAGCACCATTATCCGGGGGGGCTACACCTTC. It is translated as CASTIIRGGYTF.

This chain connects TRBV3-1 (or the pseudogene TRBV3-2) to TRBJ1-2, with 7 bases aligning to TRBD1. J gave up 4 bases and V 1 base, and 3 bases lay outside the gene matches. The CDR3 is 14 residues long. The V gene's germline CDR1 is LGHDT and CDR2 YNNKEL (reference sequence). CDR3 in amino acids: CASSQGQGIYGYTF. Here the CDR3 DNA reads TGTGCCAGCAGCCAAGGACAGGGTATCTATGGCTACACCTTC.

CDR3 region: CAIRGGTEAFF. The CDR3 coding sequence is TGTGCCATCAGGGGGGGCACTGAAGCTTTCTTT. This chain uses TRBV10-3 with TRBJ1-1; D may be TRBD1 (5 bases). The CDR3 extends over 11 amino acids. Trimming stripped 6 bases from V and 4 bases from J, with 6 bases between. Germline lookup yields CDR1 ENHRY and CDR2 SYGVKD.

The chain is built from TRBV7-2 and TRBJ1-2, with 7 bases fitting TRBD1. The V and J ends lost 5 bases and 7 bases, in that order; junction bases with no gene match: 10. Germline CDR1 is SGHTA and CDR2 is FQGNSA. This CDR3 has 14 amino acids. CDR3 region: CASSISGGAGGYTF. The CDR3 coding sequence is TGTGCCAGCAGCATCTCAGGGGGTGCCGGTGGCTACACCTTC. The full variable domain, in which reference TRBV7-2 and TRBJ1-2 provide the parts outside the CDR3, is GAGVSQSPSNKVTEKGKDVELRCDPISGHTALYWYRQSLGQGLEFLIYFQGNSAPDKSGLPSDRFSAERTGGSVSTLTIQRTQQEDSAVYLCASSISGGAGGYTFGSGTRLTVV.